This T cell receptor (beta chain) is from a study of cytomegalovirus exposure and HLA in healthy donors. Study-wide results and limits: Several of the most significant clusters were apparently associated with common viral pathogens in a later analysis. Roughly uniform depth of sequencing across donors was assumed in presence/absence analyses.

As regards this clone: What it binds is unknown.

PCR used 60 Vbeta primers and 13 Jbeta primers. Assay: immunoSEQ multiplex PCR; the TCRdb copy retains only in-frame clones and omits some. The table has 120,000 or so clones, around 80% seen once. The sequence came from a female donor in good health and CMV-seronegative. Specimen: PBMCs.

This CDR3 is CASSEAGTGNEQYF. CDR3 in DNA: TGCGCCAGCAGTGAAGCAGGGACAGGGAACGAGCAGTACTTC. J is TRBJ2-7 and V is TRBV10-1, with 9 bases identical to TRBD1. This CDR3 region has 14 residues. The V gene's germline CDR1 is WNHNN and CDR2 SYGVQD (reference sequence). The V and J ends lost 3 bases and 5 bases, in that order; junction bases with no gene match: 5.